The rows below give T cell receptor beta chains drawn from one sample of a study of blood T cell repertoires in COVID-19. Method: immunoSEQ multiplex PCR; TCRdb's copy keeps in-frame clones and lacks some. Of under 450,000 clones in the sample, roughly 80% were seen once. The sample comprised PBMCs or T cells enriched from blood (not recorded which). All receptors derive from a woman aged 45 to 65 who had recovered from COVID-19. CDR3s include the opening cysteine and the closing phenylalanine or tryptophan. The order of the fields is V gene, clone size, J gene, D gene, CDR3 protein, CDR3 DNA. The D gene is left open where the match is weak. The size of a clone is reported for some rows only, either as once, few or many, or as a class for expanded clones.

>TRBV29-1|-|TRBJ1-1|-
CSVLPRRDPTLGTEAFF
TGCAGCGTATTACCTCGCAGGGATCCCACCTTAGGAACTGAAGCTTTCTTT
>TRBV18|few|TRBJ2-7|-
CASSPGGHGNEQYF
TGTGCCAGCTCACCGGGGGGGCATGGGAACGAGCAGTACTTC
>TRBV30|-|TRBJ2-7|-
CAWGQDSYEQYF
TGTGCCTGGGGGCAGGACAGCTACGAGCAGTACTTC
>TRBV30|few|TRBJ2-1|-
CACAPSGSFLSNEQFF
TGTGCCTGCGCCCCTTCAGGGTCTTTTCTTAGTAATGAGCAGTTCTTC
>TRBV11-1|-|TRBJ2-1|TRBD1
CASSSRNRGYNEQFF
TGTGCCAGCAGCTCCCGGAACAGGGGGTACAATGAGCAGTTCTTC
>TRBV19|-|TRBJ1-1|-
CASSLTDSQGTEAFF
TGTGCCAGTAGCCTAACAGACAGTCAGGGCACTGAAGCTTTCTTT
>TRBV14|-|TRBJ1-1|-
CASSQWQGQLNTEAFF
TGTGCCAGCAGCCAATGGCAAGGACAGCTGAACACTGAAGCTTTCTTT
>TRBV5-1|once|TRBJ2-3|-
CASSKELTDTQYF
TGCGCCAGCAGTAAGGAGTTGACAGATACGCAGTATTTT
>TRBV11-1|-|TRBJ2-1|-
CASSSQRAAIYNEQFF
TGTGCCAGCAGCTCGCAGAGGGCAGCGATCTACAATGAGCAGTTCTTC
>TRBV5-5|-|TRBJ2-1|TRBD2
CASSSGGPGLAVYNEQFF
TGTGCCAGCAGCTCGGGCGGTCCGGGACTAGCGGTCTACAATGAGCAGTTCTTC
>TRBV19|-|TRBJ1-1|TRBD1
CASSQTGIMNTEAFF
TGTGCCAGTAGCCAGACAGGGATCATGAACACTGAAGCTTTCTTT
>TRBV15|-|TRBJ2-7|-
CATSSNAGPSYEQYF
TGTGCCACCAGCAGCAACGCGGGACCCTCCTACGAGCAGTACTTC
>TRBV4-2|-|TRBJ1-1|-
CASSRPGGTNTEAFF
TGTGCCAGCAGCCGACCGGGGGGGACGAACACTGAAGCTTTCTTT
>TRBV7-9|once|TRBJ1-1|-
CASSTPMVATGKAFF
TGTGCCAGCAGCACCCCAATGGTTGCGACGGGGAAAGCTTTCTTT
>TRBV7-2|few|TRBJ1-5|-
CASSLGRDQPQHF
TGTGCCAGCAGCCTAGGCAGGGATCAGCCCCAGCATTTT
>TRBV2|-|TRBJ1-1|-
CASRRDTEAFF
TGTGCCAGCAGGCGGGACACTGAAGCTTTCTTT
>TRBV9|-|TRBJ1-3|TRBD1
CASSTAGQGGNTIYF
TGTGCCAGCAGCACGGCGGGACAGGGCGGAAACACCATATATTTT
>TRBV7-3|few|TRBJ1-3|-
CASSPLSGNTIYF
TGTGCCAGCAGCCCACTCTCTGGAAACACCATATATTTT
>TRBV28|-|TRBJ2-7|TRBD2
CASSSSGRSYEQYF
TGTGCCAGCAGTTCCAGCGGGAGGTCCTACGAGCAGTACTTC
>TRBV7-6|once|TRBJ1-1|TRBD1
CASSLATRRGHGTEAFF
TGTGCCAGCAGCTTAGCTACTCGGAGGGGGCATGGAACTGAAGCTTTCTTT
>TRBV6-1|-|TRBJ1-2|-
CASSEEGGFSGNGYTF
TGTGCCAGCAGTGAAGAGGGAGGGTTTAGTGGGAATGGCTACACCTTC
>TRBV6-5|few|TRBJ1-1|TRBD1
CASRDRAATEAFF
TGTGCCAGCAGAGACAGGGCAGCGACTGAAGCTTTCTTT
>TRBV5-1|-|TRBJ2-5|TRBD2
CASSLGPLAGQETQYF
TGCGCCAGCAGCTTGGGACCGCTAGCGGGTCAAGAGACCCAGTACTTC
>TRBV19|-|TRBJ2-2|TRBD2
CASTVAGGELFF
TGTGCCAGTACCGTAGCGGGAGGGGAGCTGTTTTTT
>TRBV7-9|-|TRBJ1-2|TRBD1
CASSLVGGDRAYGYTF
TGTGCCAGCAGCTTAGTTGGGGGGGACAGGGCCTATGGCTACACCTTC
>TRBV20-1|-|TRBJ2-1|-
CSASKMGVSNEQFF
TGCAGTGCTAGTAAGATGGGAGTATCTAATGAGCAGTTCTTC
>TRBV28|-|TRBJ1-5|TRBD1
CASSLDRGSNQPQHF
TGTGCCAGCAGTCTTGACAGGGGTAGCAATCAGCCCCAGCATTTT
>TRBV27|-|TRBJ2-1|-
CASSWEGQGSNEQFF
TGTGCCAGCAGTTGGGAGGGACAAGGGAGTAATGAGCAGTTCTTC
>TRBV19|-|TRBJ1-4|-
CASSMWASRGREKLFF
TGTGCCAGTAGTATGTGGGCGTCCAGGGGACGAGAAAAACTGTTTTTT